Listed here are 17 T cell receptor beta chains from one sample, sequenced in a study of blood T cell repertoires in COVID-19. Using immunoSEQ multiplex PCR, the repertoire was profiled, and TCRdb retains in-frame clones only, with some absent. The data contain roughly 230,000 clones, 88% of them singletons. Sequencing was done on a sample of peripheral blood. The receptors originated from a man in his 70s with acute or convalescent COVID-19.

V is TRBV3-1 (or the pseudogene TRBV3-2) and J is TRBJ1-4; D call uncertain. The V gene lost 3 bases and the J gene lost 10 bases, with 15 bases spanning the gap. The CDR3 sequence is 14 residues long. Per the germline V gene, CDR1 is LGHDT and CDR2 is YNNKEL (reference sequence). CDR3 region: CASSHSSGVGKLFF. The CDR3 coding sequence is TGTGCCAGCAGCCATAGCTCGGGTGTTGGAAAACTGTTTTTT.

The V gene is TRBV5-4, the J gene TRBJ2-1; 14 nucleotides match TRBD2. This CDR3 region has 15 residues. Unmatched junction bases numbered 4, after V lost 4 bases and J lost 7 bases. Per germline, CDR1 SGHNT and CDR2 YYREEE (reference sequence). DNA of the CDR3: TGTGCCAGCAGCATGGGACTAGCGGGAGCAAATGAGCAGTTCTTC. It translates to CASSMGLAGANEQFF.

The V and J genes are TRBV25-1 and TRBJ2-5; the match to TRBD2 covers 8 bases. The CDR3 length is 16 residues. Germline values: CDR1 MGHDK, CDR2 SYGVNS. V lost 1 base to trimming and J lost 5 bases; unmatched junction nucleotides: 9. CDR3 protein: CASSESSSGSWETQYF. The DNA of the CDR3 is TGTGCCAGCAGTGAATCGTCTAGCGGGTCCTGGGAGACCCAGTACTTC.

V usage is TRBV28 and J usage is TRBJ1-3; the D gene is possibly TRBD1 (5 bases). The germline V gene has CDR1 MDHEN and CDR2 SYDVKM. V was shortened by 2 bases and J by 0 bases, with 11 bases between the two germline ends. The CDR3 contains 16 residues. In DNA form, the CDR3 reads TGTGCCAGCAGTTTAAACCTGGGGGGCTCTGGAAACACCATATATTTT. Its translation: CASSLNLGGSGNTIYF.

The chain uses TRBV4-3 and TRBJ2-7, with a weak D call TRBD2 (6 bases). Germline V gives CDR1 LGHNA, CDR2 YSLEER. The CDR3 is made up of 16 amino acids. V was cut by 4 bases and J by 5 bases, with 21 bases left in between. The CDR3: CASSLRVSGSVDEQYF. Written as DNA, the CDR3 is TGCGCCAGCAGCCTGAGAGTCTCCGGGAGCGTGGACGAGCAGTACTTC.

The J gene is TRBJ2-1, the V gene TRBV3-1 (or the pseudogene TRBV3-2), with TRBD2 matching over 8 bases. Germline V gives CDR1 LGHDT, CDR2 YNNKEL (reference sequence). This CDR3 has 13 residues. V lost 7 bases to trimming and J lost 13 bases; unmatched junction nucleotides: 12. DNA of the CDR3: TGTGCCAGCACCCTCGCAGGAGCGGGGGTTCAGTTCTTC. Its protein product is CASTLAGAGVQFF.

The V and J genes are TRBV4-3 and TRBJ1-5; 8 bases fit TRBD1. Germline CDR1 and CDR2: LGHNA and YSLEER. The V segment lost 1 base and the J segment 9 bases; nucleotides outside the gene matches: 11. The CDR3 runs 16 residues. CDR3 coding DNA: TGCGCCAGCAGCCAAGGGACAGGGCCCCCGGGGGGGCCCCAGCATTTT. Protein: CASSQGTGPPGGPQHF.

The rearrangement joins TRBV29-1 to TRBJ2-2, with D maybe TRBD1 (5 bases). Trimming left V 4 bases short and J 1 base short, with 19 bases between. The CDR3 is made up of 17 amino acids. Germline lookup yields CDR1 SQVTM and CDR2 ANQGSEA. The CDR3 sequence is CSVVKNARGVNTGELFF. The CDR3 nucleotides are TGCAGCGTTGTTAAAAATGCTAGGGGCGTGAACACCGGGGAGCTGTTTTTT.

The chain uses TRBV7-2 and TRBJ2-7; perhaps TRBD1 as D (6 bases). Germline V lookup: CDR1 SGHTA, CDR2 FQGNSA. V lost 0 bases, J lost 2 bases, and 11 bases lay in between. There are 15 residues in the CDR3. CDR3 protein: CASSLAGRGAYEQYF. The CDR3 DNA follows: TGTGCCAGCAGCTTAGCGGGCAGGGGCGCCTACGAGCAGTACTTC.

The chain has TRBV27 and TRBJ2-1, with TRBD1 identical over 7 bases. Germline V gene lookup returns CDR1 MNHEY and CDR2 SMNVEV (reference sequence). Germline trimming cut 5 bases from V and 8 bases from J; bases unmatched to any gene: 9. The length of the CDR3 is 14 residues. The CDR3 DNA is TGTGCCAGCAGTATAGACAGGGTGCGACATGAGCAGTTCTTC. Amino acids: CASSIDRVRHEQFF.

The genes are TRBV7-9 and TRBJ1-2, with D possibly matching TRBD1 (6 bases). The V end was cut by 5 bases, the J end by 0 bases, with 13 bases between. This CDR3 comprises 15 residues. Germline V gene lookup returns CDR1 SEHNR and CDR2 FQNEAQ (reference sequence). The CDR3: CASSPGHLTNYGYTF. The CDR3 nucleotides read TGTGCCAGCAGCCCGGGACACCTTACTAACTATGGCTACACCTTC. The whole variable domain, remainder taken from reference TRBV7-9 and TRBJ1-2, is DTGVSQNPRHKITKRGQNVTFRCDPISEHNRLYWYRQTLGQGPEFLTYFQNEAQLEKSRLLSDRFSAERPKGSFSTLEIQRTEQGDSAMYLCASSPGHLTNYGYTFGSGTRLTVV.

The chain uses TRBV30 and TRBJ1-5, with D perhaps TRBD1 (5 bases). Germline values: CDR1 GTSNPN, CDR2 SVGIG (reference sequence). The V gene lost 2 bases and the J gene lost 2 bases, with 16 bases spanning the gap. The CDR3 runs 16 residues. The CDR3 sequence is CAWSPPGLAGNQPQHF. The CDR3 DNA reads TGTGCCTGGAGTCCGCCGGGACTTGCTGGCAATCAGCCCCAGCATTTT.

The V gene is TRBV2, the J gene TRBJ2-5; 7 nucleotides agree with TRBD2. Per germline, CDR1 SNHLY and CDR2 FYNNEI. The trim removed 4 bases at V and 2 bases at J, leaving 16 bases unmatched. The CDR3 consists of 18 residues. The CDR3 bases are TGTGCCAGCAGTGGTTCCGGTGGGGGAGCGGGGAGACAAGAGACCCAGTACTTC. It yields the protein CASSGSGGGAGRQETQYF.

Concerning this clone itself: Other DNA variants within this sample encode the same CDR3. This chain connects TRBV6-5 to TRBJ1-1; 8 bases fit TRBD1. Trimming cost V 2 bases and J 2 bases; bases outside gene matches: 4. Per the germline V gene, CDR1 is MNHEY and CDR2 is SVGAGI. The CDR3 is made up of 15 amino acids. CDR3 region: CASSYDRGTNTEAFF. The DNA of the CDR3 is TGTGCCAGCAGTTACGACAGGGGAACCAACACTGAAGCTTTCTTT.

CDR3: CASSFQAEGETQYF. In nucleotides, the CDR3 is TGTGCCAGCAGCTTCCAGGCTGAGGGTGAGACCCAGTACTTC. The chain has TRBV5-6 and TRBJ2-5; weak D call: TRBD2 (5 bases). CDR1 is SGHDT, CDR2 YYEEEE, per germline. V lost 2 bases, J lost 5 bases, and 13 bases lay in between. This CDR3 has 14 amino acids.

CDR3 DNA: TGTGCCAGCAGCCAGGGCAGGGGAGGGCGGAACGAGCAGTACTTC. Translating it yields CASSQGRGGRNEQYF. The chain couples TRBV7-9 to TRBJ2-7, with a weak D call TRBD2 (7 bases). Germline lookup yields CDR1 SEHNR and CDR2 FQNEAQ (reference sequence). This CDR3 is built from 15 residues. Trimming cost V 5 bases and J 5 bases, with 19 bases left between them.

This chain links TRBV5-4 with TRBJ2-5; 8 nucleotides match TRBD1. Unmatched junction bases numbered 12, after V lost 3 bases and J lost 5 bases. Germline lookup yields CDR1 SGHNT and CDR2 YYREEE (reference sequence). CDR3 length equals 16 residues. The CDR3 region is CASSSSPVGQGETQYF. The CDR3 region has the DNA TGTGCCAGCAGCTCCTCGCCAGTAGGACAGGGTGAGACCCAGTACTTC. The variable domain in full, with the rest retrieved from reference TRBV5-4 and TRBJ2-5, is ETGVTQSPTHLIKTRGQQVTLRCSSQSGHNTVSWYQQALGQGPQFIFQYYREEENGRGNFPPRFSGLQFPNYSSELNVNALELDDSALYLCASSSSPVGQGETQYFGPGTRLLVL.